The T cell receptor (beta chain) under discussion was sequenced for a study of T cell responses to AZD1222 COVID-19 vaccine. About the study: Second-dose recipients at about 4 or about 12 weeks were treated as one pooled group. General study results and limits: Vaccine-related CD4 TCRs covered spike, predominating at 160-218 and 743-854. White British people made up most donors, females outnumbered males, and clonal diversity was possibly underestimated.

To note about this clone: The antigen is not known.

Measured with immunoSEQ multiplex PCR; TCRdb has only the in-frame clones, and not every one. The sample holds under 110,000 clones, about nine tenths seen once. The ends lost 4 bases at V and 7 bases at J; junction bases unmatched: 17. Germline values: CDR1 SGHTA, CDR2 FQGNSA. This CDR3 region has 19 residues. This specimen was peripheral blood, taken on day 0 of AZD1222 vaccination. The clonotype comes from an adult in good health. This chain joins TRBV7-2 and TRBJ2-1, with TRBD2 matching 12 bases. Written as DNA, the CDR3 is TGTGCCAGCAGCTCCCGGAGACTAGCGGGAGACGTAGCGGTGAATGAGCAGTTCTTC. Residues: CASSSRRLAGDVAVNEQFF.